This paragraph covers one TCR beta chain sequence. Sequencing was performed with immunoSEQ multiplex PCR; in TCRdb, only in-frame clones are kept and a portion is missing. Altogether roughly 29,000 clones are present, roughly 84% being singletons, with the ten largest covering roughly a sixth. The sample is drawn from a study of OX40 agonist ivuxolimab in advanced cancers. Trimming at V came to 3 bases and at J to 8 bases, leaving 13 bases not matched to a gene. CDR1 and CDR2 (germline): GTSNPN, SVGIG (reference sequence). CDR3 length equals 16 residues. This clonotype originated in an adult with an advanced solid tumor such as melanoma, head and neck, liver or kidney cancer. Sequenced material: CD4+ or CD8+ T cells sorted from blood, taken in a trial of the OX40 agonist ivuxolimab. V and J are TRBV30 and TRBJ1-2; 12 bases map to TRBD1. CDR3 region: CAWSAGTGGAFRGYTF. The DNA of the CDR3 is TGTGCCTGGAGCGCCGGGACAGGGGGCGCATTCAGGGGCTACACCTTC.